The T cell receptor beta chain described here comes from a study of blood T cell repertoires in COVID-19. Study background: The United States, Italy and Spain provided the acute and convalescent COVID-19 samples.

Per the study methods: Amplification of reference gene primers was used by the study to estimate nucleated cell counts. The protocol was immunoSEQ multiplex PCR, while the TCRdb copy is restricted to in-frame clones and leaves out a portion. V and J calls and clone size are given by that table; D and trimming were obtained from the DNA. Altogether 240,000 or so clones are present, about four fifths being singletons, with the ten largest covering approximately 7.5%. CDR1 and CDR2 (germline): SGHDT, YYEEEE. Deletions cut 0 bases from V and 3 bases from J, with 7 bases between. This CDR3 has 14 amino acids.

This TCR derives from a woman of 80 years or more with COVID-19, enrolled during active disease. V usage is TRBV5-6 and J usage is TRBJ1-5, with unresolved D. Sequenced material: peripheral blood. Here the CDR3 DNA reads TGTGCCAGCAGCTTGGGAGGGATCAATCAGCCCCAGCATTTT. It specifies CASSLGGINQPQHF. Variable domain in full (rest from reference TRBV5-6 and TRBJ1-5): DAGVTQSPTHLIKTRGQQVTLRCSPKSGHDTVSWYQQALGQGPQFIFQYYEEEERQRGNFPDRFSGHQFPNYSSELNVNALLLGDSALYLCASSLGGINQPQHFGDGTRLSIL.